Each of the 5 T cell receptor beta chains below was sequenced from the same sample in a study of blood T cell repertoires in COVID-19. TCRdb's table, derived via immunoSEQ multiplex PCR, lists solely in-frame clones and lacks some. The table includes nearly 200,000 clones, 70% to 85% detected once. Sequenced material: peripheral blood. The receptors here all came from a human donor with acute or convalescent COVID-19. The donor label of this sample is uncertain.

V and J are TRBV7-8 and TRBJ2-7; 12 bases are shared with TRBD2. J lost 3 bases, V lost 5 bases, and 8 bases had no gene match. Germline V gene sequence: CDR1 SGHVS, CDR2 FQNEAQ. The CDR3 runs to 16 residues. CDR3 in amino acids: CASSASTSGSIYEQYF. DNA of the CDR3: TGTGCCAGCAGCGCCTCGACTAGCGGGAGTATCTACGAGCAGTACTTC.

J is TRBJ2-7 and V is TRBV7-3; no clear D gene. CDR1 is SGHTA and CDR2 is FQGTGA in the germline V gene. The CDR3 length is 12 residues. The V gene lost 2 bases and the J gene lost 6 bases, with 8 bases spanning the gap. The CDR3 coding sequence is TGTGCCAGCAGCTTAGGAGCCCGCGAGCAGTACTTC. Its translation is CASSLGAREQYF.

The rearrangement joins TRBV19 to TRBJ2-2; no clear D gene. The V end lost 6 bases, the J end lost 6 bases, and 23 bases lay between the germline ends. The germline V gene encodes CDR1 LNHDA and CDR2 SQIVND (reference sequence). There are 17 residues in the CDR3. CDR3 nucleotides: TGTGCCAGTAGACCCACCCCCCCTTCTGGAGTCTCCGGGGAGCTGTTTTTT. Protein: CASRPTPPSGVSGELFF.

The chain couples TRBV7-9 to TRBJ1-3; 7 nucleotides agree with TRBD1. Germline V gene data show CDR1 as SEHNR and CDR2 as FQNEAQ (reference sequence). The CDR3 loop spans 15 amino acids. V shed 2 bases, J shed 1 base, and the junction held 2 bases outside the gene matches. This CDR3 is CASSLTDRSGNTIYF. In DNA, the CDR3 is TGTGCCAGCAGCTTAACGGACAGGTCTGGAAACACCATATATTTT.

This clone is a singleton in its sample. For the CDR3, the DNA is TGTGCCAGCAGCTCTTCGCAGAGCACAGATACGCAGTATTTT. It yields the protein CASSSSQSTDTQYF. This chain links TRBV28 with TRBJ2-3; D gene unclear. The V and J ends lost 6 bases and 0 bases respectively, with 10 bases between them. The CDR3 sequence is 14 residues long. Germline V gene sequence: CDR1 MDHEN, CDR2 SYDVKM.